This T cell receptor beta chain was captured in a study of cytomegalovirus exposure and HLA in healthy donors. Turning to the study itself: Most genotyped donors, around four fifths of about 400, had Caucasian-associated genetic ancestry.

A word on this clone: Its antigen is undetermined.

Study outcomes and limitations: An analysis done earlier found most TCR beta V segments productive about 87% or about 30% of the time. Among TCR beta chains of equal frequency, HLA-associated ones were more clonally expanded in a later analysis. Some V segments, including TRBV6-2 and TRBV6-3, were excluded as indistinguishable.

PCR was performed using 60 Vbeta and 13 Jbeta primers. TCRdb keeps only in-frame clones here, not all; method: immunoSEQ multiplex PCR. In the table there are roughly 130,000 clones, roughly 78% of which are singletons. Trimming took off 6 bases at V and 6 bases at J, with 24 bases between the two ends. Per the germline V gene, CDR1 is LNHDA and CDR2 is SQIVND (reference sequence). This CDR3 has 17 amino acids. Sequencing input: PBMCs. This sequence was found in a male donor in good health and CMV-seronegative. The chain employs TRBV19 and TRBJ2-1; TRBD1 might be the D (6 bases). In nucleotides, the CDR3 is TGTGCCAGTAGCCCTCTGGGGAGAGGGTCCAGGGGCAATGAGCAGTTCTTC. It codes for CASSPLGRGSRGNEQFF.